This TCR beta chain was identified in a study of cytomegalovirus exposure and HLA in healthy donors. Overall study results and limits: Using the classifier, cytomegalovirus status was reportedly diagnosed with high specificity and sensitivity. Most observed TCR sequences were rare, whereas some public TCRs were detected in many donors.

The protocol was immunoSEQ multiplex PCR, while the TCRdb copy is restricted to in-frame clones and leaves out a portion. The sample has 50,000 to 65,000 clones, approximately 89% seen once. A 120-subject validation cohort, separate from the roughly 680-subject first cohort, supplied the donors. This clone was recorded once. Its matching antigen is unknown. The TCR was taken from a woman between 18 and 29 years old in good health and CMV-seropositive. Sample: PBMCs.

CDR3 sequence reads: CATTQGAESEAFF. CDR3 in DNA: TGTGCCACCACCCAGGGGGCAGAGAGTGAAGCTTTCTTT. This chain links TRBV15 with TRBJ1-1, with 8 bases aligning to TRBD1. Per the germline V gene, CDR1 is LNHNV and CDR2 is YYDKDF (reference sequence). V was clipped by 7 bases and J by 7 bases; unmatched bases: 8. The CDR3 runs 13 residues.